This is a list of T cell receptor beta chains from one sample in a study of resident and recirculating memory T cells in vitiligo. Generated by immunoSEQ multiplex PCR, the TCRdb table keeps only in-frame clones and is missing some. The table shows 65,000 to 80,000 clones, with around 90% occurring only once. The material sequenced was blood. These receptors all come from a male donor with vitiligo. CDR3s include the opening cysteine and the closing phenylalanine or tryptophan. A D gene is named only where the DNA matches it firmly. Clone size is stated in some rows and not others, as once, few, many or a class when expanded.

j_gene: TRBJ2-1
v_gene: TRBV6-7
d_gene: .
abundance: .
CDR3nt: TGTGCCAGCAGTTATCCCGAGGAAGAGCGGGCTTTTTCCTACAATGAGCAGTTCTTC
CDR3aa: CASSYPEEERAFSYNEQFF

j_gene: TRBJ2-7
v_gene: TRBV28
d_gene: .
abundance: .
CDR3nt: TGTGCCAGCAGTTTTCTAAGGTGGGCGACAAGCTCCTACGAGCAGTACTTC
CDR3aa: CASSFLRWATSSYEQYF

j_gene: TRBJ2-7
v_gene: TRBV5-1
d_gene: .
abundance: .
CDR3nt: TGCGCCAGCAGCCCCTCCAAATTATACAGGGCTTTCTCCTACGAGCAGTACTTC
CDR3aa: CASSPSKLYRAFSYEQYF

j_gene: TRBJ2-1
v_gene: TRBV30
d_gene: .
abundance: .
CDR3nt: TGTGCCTGGGGGGGCACGAGCTCCTACAATGAGCAGTTCTTC
CDR3aa: CAWGGTSSYNEQFF

j_gene: TRBJ2-2
v_gene: TRBV30
d_gene: TRBD2
abundance: .
CDR3nt: TGTGCCTGGACTCTGGGACTAGCGGGGGTCTTGGGCGGGGAGCTGTTTTTT
CDR3aa: CAWTLGLAGVLGGELFF

j_gene: TRBJ2-5
v_gene: TRBV6-5
d_gene: .
abundance: .
CDR3nt: TGTGCCAGCAGTTACTCGACAGAGAGTGGGGGGGAGACCCAGTACTTC
CDR3aa: CASSYSTESGGETQYF

j_gene: TRBJ2-7
v_gene: TRBV6-1
d_gene: .
abundance: once
CDR3nt: TGTGCCAGCAGTGACGCCGTTCGGTACGAGCAGTACTTC
CDR3aa: CASSDAVRYEQYF

j_gene: TRBJ2-3
v_gene: TRBV7-8
d_gene: .
abundance: .
CDR3nt: TGTGCCAGCAGCTTAAACTCCGCAGATACGCAGTATTTT
CDR3aa: CASSLNSADTQYF

j_gene: TRBJ1-3
v_gene: TRBV10-3
d_gene: .
abundance: .
CDR3nt: TGTGCCATTACTAGCATCTCTGGAAACACCATATATTTT
CDR3aa: CAITSISGNTIYF

j_gene: TRBJ1-5
v_gene: TRBV15
d_gene: TRBD1
abundance: .
CDR3nt: TGTGCCACCAGCAGGGACAGGGGCAATCAGCCCCAGCATTTT
CDR3aa: CATSRDRGNQPQHF

j_gene: TRBJ2-3
v_gene: TRBV7-9
d_gene: .
abundance: .
CDR3nt: TGTGCCAGCAGCTTATCGGGGATAGATACGCAGTATTTT
CDR3aa: CASSLSGIDTQYF

j_gene: TRBJ2-1
v_gene: TRBV11-2
d_gene: TRBD1
abundance: .
CDR3nt: TGTGCCAGCAGCACGCCGACAGGGGTGGTACATGAGCAGTTCTTC
CDR3aa: CASSTPTGVVHEQFF

j_gene: TRBJ2-7
v_gene: TRBV4-1
d_gene: .
abundance: .
CDR3nt: TGCGCCAGCAGCCAGACTAGGGGAGGCGACGAGCAGTACTTC
CDR3aa: CASSQTRGGDEQYF

j_gene: TRBJ2-6
v_gene: TRBV28
d_gene: .
abundance: .
CDR3nt: TGTGCCAGCAGTTTATATTTTGCGGCAGGGTGGCCTGGGGCCAACGTCCTGACTTTC
CDR3aa: CASSLYFAAGWPGANVLTF

j_gene: TRBJ1-2
v_gene: TRBV2
d_gene: .
abundance: once
CDR3nt: TGTGCCAGCAGTGGGGCGGGGGGAAGTTATGGCTACACCTTC
CDR3aa: CASSGAGGSYGYTF

j_gene: TRBJ1-2
v_gene: TRBV6-5
d_gene: .
abundance: .
CDR3nt: TGTGCCAGCAGTTATAGGGGGATATATGGCTACACCTTC
CDR3aa: CASSYRGIYGYTF